This T cell receptor beta chain was profiled in a study of blood T cell repertoires in COVID-19. As for the study in general: The United States, Italy and Spain supplied acute and convalescent COVID-19 samples. The cDNA or gDNA used as material had been derived from T cells, B-cell-depleted T cells, or PBMCs.

Original handling: The authors estimated nucleated cell counts from reference gene primer amplification. Generated by immunoSEQ multiplex PCR, the TCRdb table keeps only in-frame clones and is missing some. V, J and clone size derive from that table, while D and trimming were established from the DNA sequence. The sample records under 150,000 clones, approximately 80% being singletons. Germline CDR1 SGHTA, CDR2 FQGNSA. The CDR3 length is 17 residues. Losses at the gene ends were 1 base for V and 5 bases for J; bases not matched to a gene: 10. The TCR sequence derives from an elderly woman in a cohort sampled during active or convalescent COVID-19. The sequenced sample consisted of peripheral blood. This rearrangement joins TRBV7-2 to TRBJ1-1; 10 bases align to TRBD1. CDR3 sequence: CASSLVGGTGAGTEAFF. CDR3 nucleotide sequence: TGTGCCAGCAGCTTAGTTGGTGGGACAGGGGCGGGAACTGAAGCTTTCTTT.